This is a list of T cell receptor beta chains from one sample in a study of blood T cell repertoires in COVID-19. The assay was immunoSEQ multiplex PCR, and TCRdb's table has in-frame clones only and misses some. Counted here are approximately 360,000 clones, more than 80% occurring once; the ten biggest clones make up approximately 1.2%. The sequencing sample was made of peripheral blood. The receptors originated from a man aged 40-49 years with acute or convalescent COVID-19. Each CDR3 is given with its conserved first and last residue. The order of the fields is D gene, clone size, V gene, J gene, CDR3 length, CDR3 protein, CDR3 DNA. A D gene is named only where the DNA matches it firmly. Clone size appears in some rows only: once, few, many, or a class for an expanded clone.

TRBD1,-,TRBV6-5,TRBJ1-2,14,CASRVGTGLGGYTF,TGTGCCAGCAGGGTCGGGACAGGGTTGGGTGGCTACACCTTC
TRBD1,few,TRBV19,TRBJ2-7,17,CASSLQIRQGKDHEQYF,TGTGCCAGTAGTCTGCAGATCCGACAGGGTAAGGATCACGAGCAGTACTTC
-,-,TRBV4-1,TRBJ1-2,17,CASSQDLWAGANYGYTF,TGCGCCAGCAGCCAAGATTTGTGGGCAGGCGCTAACTATGGCTACACCTTC
-,-,TRBV12-3/TRBV12-4,TRBJ1-2,13,CASSLGSNYGYTF,TGTGCCAGCAGTTTGGGGAGTAACTATGGCTACACCTTC
-,-,TRBV27,TRBJ1-2,14,CASSPWTDNYGYTF,TGTGCCAGCAGTCCGTGGACAGATAACTATGGCTACACCTTC
TRBD2,-,TRBV10-3,TRBJ2-3,18,CAISARGEGRDGTDTQYF,TGTGCCATCAGTGCTCGGGGGGAGGGCCGTGATGGCACAGATACGCAGTATTTT
TRBD1,-,TRBV5-1,TRBJ1-1,16,CASSLRVGRGFVEAFF,TGCGCCAGCAGCTTGAGGGTCGGCAGGGGGTTTGTTGAAGCTTTCTTT
TRBD2,once,TRBV14,TRBJ2-7,18,CASSQGGAGVASPYEQYF,TGTGCCAGCAGCCAAGGAGGGGCGGGGGTCGCGTCCCCCTACGAGCAGTACTTC
TRBD2,-,TRBV3-1/TRBV3-2,TRBJ2-5,14,CASSLAGGLQTQYF,TGTGCCAGCAGCCTAGCGGGGGGCCTCCAGACCCAGTACTTC
-,-,TRBV10-1,TRBJ1-1,17,CASSVGDILAPNTEAFF,TGCGCCAGCTCTGTGGGGGACATTTTAGCACCTAACACTGAAGCTTTCTTT
-,-,TRBV28,TRBJ2-4,16,CASSLLEGLAKNIQYF,TGTGCCAGCAGTTTATTGGAGGGGCTTGCCAAAAACATTCAGTACTTC
TRBD1,-,TRBV19,TRBJ2-5,16,CASSIGLDRSQETQYF,TGTGCCAGTAGTATAGGGCTGGACAGGAGCCAAGAGACCCAGTACTTC
-,-,TRBV15,TRBJ1-5,15,CATSRGDVGYQPQHF,TGTGCCACCAGCAGAGGAGATGTTGGTTATCAGCCCCAGCATTTT
-,-,TRBV5-5,TRBJ2-7,15,CASSLGRGRSYEQYF,TGTGCCAGCAGCTTGGGGAGGGGGCGATCCTACGAGCAGTACTTC
-,once,TRBV12-3/TRBV12-4,TRBJ1-1,13,CASSNTMNTEAFF,TGTGCCAGCAGTAACACGATGAACACTGAAGCTTTCTTT
-,-,TRBV7-9,TRBJ1-6,13,CASSWGGDSPLHF,TGTGCCAGCAGCTGGGGGGGGGATTCACCCCTCCACTTT
TRBD1,-,TRBV10-3,TRBJ1-1,14,CAISVTGGDTEAFF,TGTGCCATCAGTGTGACAGGGGGGGACACTGAAGCTTTCTTT
TRBD1,-,TRBV5-5,TRBJ1-6,17,CASSLQAGTGANSPLHF,TGTGCCAGCAGCTTACAAGCCGGGACAGGAGCAAATTCACCCCTCCACTTT
TRBD1,-,TRBV5-1,TRBJ2-7,17,CASSFFPNRDRAYEQYF,TGCGCCAGCAGCTTTTTCCCGAACCGGGACAGGGCCTACGAGCAGTACTTC
TRBD1,-,TRBV4-1,TRBJ1-5,15,CASSQADRSNQPQHF,TGCGCCAGCAGCCAAGCGGACAGGAGCAATCAGCCCCAGCATTTT
-,few,TRBV2,TRBJ1-2,14,CASSELVQGGGYTF,TGTGCCAGCAGTGAATTGGTACAGGGAGGGGGCTACACCTTC
-,few,TRBV27,TRBJ2-7,11,CASSPGLKQYF,TGTGCCAGCAGTCCGGGACTCAAGCAGTACTTC
-,-,TRBV5-6,TRBJ2-2,16,CASSLGARQSTGELFF,TGTGCCAGCAGCTTGGGGGCCCGGCAGTCCACCGGGGAGCTGTTTTTT
TRBD1,-,TRBV27,TRBJ2-7,13,CASSWDRENEQYF,TGTGCCAGCAGCTGGGACAGGGAAAACGAGCAGTACTTC
-,-,TRBV7-3,TRBJ2-2,16,CASSLTSQGGTGELFF,TGTGCCAGCAGCTTAACGTCCCAGGGGGGCACCGGGGAGCTGTTTTTT
-,-,TRBV15,TRBJ2-1,14,CATRGDHRAGEQFF,TGTGCCACCCGCGGGGATCATAGGGCGGGGGAGCAGTTCTTC
-,-,TRBV19,TRBJ1-5,13,CASKATGYQPQHF,TGTGCCAGTAAGGCGACAGGTTATCAGCCCCAGCATTTT
TRBD2,-,TRBV28,TRBJ2-5,17,CASSSGGYSGSKETQYF,TGTGCCAGCAGTTCGGGGGGGTATAGCGGGAGTAAAGAGACCCAGTACTTC
TRBD2,-,TRBV2,TRBJ2-3,14,CASATSALTDTQYF,TGTGCCAGCGCAACTAGCGCCCTCACAGATACGCAGTATTTT
-,-,TRBV7-9,TRBJ2-7,15,CASSLDTGPTYEQYF,TGTGCCAGCAGCCTAGACACAGGGCCTACCTACGAGCAGTACTTC
TRBD1,few,TRBV6-5,TRBJ1-6,14,CASSRQGNNSPLHF,TGTGCCAGCAGTCGACAGGGGAATAATTCACCCCTCCACTTT
-,-,TRBV11-3,TRBJ1-4,15,CASSPREGRNEKLFF,TGTGCCAGCAGCCCCCGCGAGGGAAGAAATGAAAAACTGTTTTTT
TRBD2,-,TRBV15,TRBJ2-5,16,CATSRGLAGGQETQYF,TGTGCCACCAGCAGAGGGTTAGCGGGGGGACAAGAGACCCAGTACTTC
-,-,TRBV4-1,TRBJ1-4,16,CASSQGRARTNEKLFF,TGCGCCAGCAGCCAAGGCAGGGCTCGGACTAATGAAAAACTGTTTTTT
TRBD1,-,TRBV30,TRBJ1-2,15,CAWKQGASVYYGYTF,TGTGCCTGGAAGCAGGGGGCCTCGGTCTACTATGGCTACACCTTC
-,once,TRBV27,TRBJ1-2,17,CASSPEIGTPTRYGYTF,TGTGCCAGCAGTCCAGAAATAGGGACACCAACACGCTATGGCTACACCTTC
TRBD2,-,TRBV5-1,TRBJ2-7,16,CASSQTFSGRGAEQYF,TGCGCCAGCAGCCAGACTTTTAGCGGGAGGGGGGCCGAGCAGTACTTC
TRBD2,-,TRBV29-1,TRBJ2-2,16,CSVGTSGGTYTGELFF,TGCAGCGTTGGGACTAGCGGGGGGACTTACACCGGGGAGCTGTTTTTT
-,-,TRBV29-1,TRBJ1-2,14,CSVGEGRSHYGYTF,TGCAGCGTTGGGGAGGGCAGGTCGCACTATGGCTACACCTTC
-,once,TRBV5-1,TRBJ1-2,14,CASSLRQSNYGYTF,TGCGCCAGCAGCTTAAGACAGAGTAACTATGGCTACACCTTC
-,few,TRBV4-3,TRBJ2-6,16,CASSQDPQSGANVLTF,TGCGCCAGCAGCCAAGATCCACAGTCTGGGGCCAACGTCCTGACTTTC
-,-,TRBV19,TRBJ2-2,18,CASSIGSADPANTGELFF,TGTGCCAGTAGTATAGGGTCGGCGGATCCGGCGAACACCGGGGAGCTGTTTTTT
TRBD1,few,TRBV5-4,TRBJ2-5,14,CASSLTGAQETQYF,TGTGCCAGCAGCCTTACAGGGGCCCAAGAGACCCAGTACTTC
-,-,TRBV4-3,TRBJ2-5,13,CASSQEAKETQYF,TGCGCCAGCAGCCAAGAAGCGAAGGAGACCCAGTACTTC
-,few,TRBV28,TRBJ1-6,15,CASSFIQGGNSPLHF,TGTGCCAGCAGTTTCATACAGGGTGGCAATTCACCCCTCCACTTT
TRBD1,few,TRBV5-4,TRBJ1-2,12,CASSLQGPGYTF,TGTGCCAGCAGCTTACAGGGGCCAGGCTACACCTTC
-,-,TRBV19,TRBJ2-4,16,CASSMFARASKNIQYF,TGTGCCAGTAGTATGTTTGCCAGGGCAAGTAAGAACATTCAGTACTTC
-,-,TRBV18,TRBJ1-1,13,CASSSEPGTEAFF,TGTGCCAGCTCCTCCGAACCGGGGACTGAAGCTTTCTTT
-,-,TRBV11-2,TRBJ1-1,14,CASSPLGGSTEAFF,TGTGCCAGCAGCCCCCTCGGCGGCTCCACTGAAGCTTTCTTT
-,-,TRBV5-6,TRBJ2-1,11,CASSTFNEQFF,TGTGCCAGCAGTACATTCAATGAGCAGTTCTTC
TRBD2,-,TRBV19,TRBJ2-1,16,CASNPFGTSGYNEQFF,TGTGCCAGCAACCCCTTCGGGACTAGCGGATACAATGAGCAGTTCTTC
-,-,TRBV7-6,TRBJ2-3,18,CASSLAPESALLSYTQYF,TGTGCCAGCAGCTTAGCGCCCGAATCAGCGTTACTTTCGTATACGCAGTATTTT
-,few,TRBV6-5,TRBJ1-1,15,CASSYSWRENTEAFF,TGTGCCAGCAGTTACTCGTGGCGGGAGAACACTGAAGCTTTCTTT